This passage covers 31 T cell receptor beta chains from one sample sequenced in a study of cytomegalovirus exposure and HLA in healthy donors (dated by TCRdb to about 2017). Receptor amplification or capture employed the immunoSEQ multiplex PCR assay. TCRdb's version of the immuneACCESS table is confined to in-frame rearrangements and falls short of the full clone set. An unresolved V gene accounts for under half of the shortfall where checked; the remainder is of unknown origin. The sample table contains some 130,000 clones; only one count was recorded for roughly nine tenths of them. The ten largest clones take up 0.95% to 1.5% of the sample. The specimen was PBMCs. These receptors were obtained from a woman aged 18-29 years in good health and CMV-seronegative.

The chain combines TRBV5-1 with TRBJ2-7; D is uncertain. Trimming cost V 5 bases and J 4 bases, with 7 bases left between them. The CDR3 has 11 residues. Germline assignment: CDR1 SGHRS and CDR2 YFSETQ. CDR3 DNA sequence: TGCGCCAGCAGGCGAGGATACGAGCAGTACTTC. It yields the protein CASRRGYEQYF.

The genes are TRBV2 and TRBJ2-1; tentatively, D is TRBD2 (5 bases). Germline CDR1 and CDR2: SNHLY and FYNNEI. V was shortened by 3 bases and J by 9 bases, with 12 bases between the two germline ends. This CDR3 contains 13 residues. CDR3 protein: CASSEYPEGEQFF. CDR3 nucleotides: TGTGCCAGCAGTGAGTACCCTGAGGGTGAGCAGTTCTTC.

CDR3 loop: CASGDSNTGELFF. CDR3 nucleotides: TGTGCCAGCGGAGATAGTAACACCGGGGAGCTGTTTTTT. The J gene is TRBJ2-2, the V gene TRBV6-5; D gene ambiguous. The CDR3 loop spans 13 amino acids. Trimming left V 8 bases short and J 2 bases short, with 9 bases between. The germline CDR1 and CDR2 sequences are MNHEY and SVGAGI.

This clone was counted a single time. V is TRBV5-1 and J is TRBJ1-1, with TRBD1 as a possible D gene (6 bases). Trimming removed 3 bases from V and 6 bases from J, with 21 bases in between. Germline V gene data show CDR1 as SGHRS and CDR2 as YFSETQ. The CDR3 runs to 16 residues. CDR3 DNA: TGCGCCAGCAGCTCTAGGGGGACTCCGGCGGGGGCTGAAGCTTTCTTT. This translates into CASSSRGTPAGAEAFF. Complete variable domain (other parts from reference TRBV5-1 and TRBJ1-1): KAGVTQTPRYLIKTRGQQVTLSCSPISGHRSVSWYQQTPGQGLQFLFEYFSETQRNKGNFPGRFSGRQFSNSRSEMNVSTLELGDSALYLCASSSRGTPAGAEAFFGQGTRLTVV.

The J gene is TRBJ1-2, the V gene TRBV28; TRBD1 matches 9 bases. The V and J ends lost 4 bases and 4 bases, in that order; junction bases with no gene match: 13. Germline-derived CDR1 and CDR2 are MDHEN and SYDVKM. This CDR3 contains 17 residues. For the CDR3, the DNA is TGTGCCAGCAGTTCGGGCGGGACAGGGACCCCGGCCTATGGCTACACCTTC. Protein sequence: CASSSGGTGTPAYGYTF.

The gene calls are TRBV29-1 and TRBJ1-1; the D is unclear. This CDR3 spans 12 amino acids. Trimming shortened V by 5 bases and J by 6 bases, and 13 bases separated the two germline ends. Germline CDR1 SQVTM, CDR2 ANQGSEA. The CDR3 nucleotides are TGCAGCGTTTCACCATTGGAGGCTGAAGCTTTCTTT. It translates to CSVSPLEAEAFF.

The chain uses TRBV19 and TRBJ1-5; TRBD1 aligns across 7 bases. V lost 5 bases and J lost 0; bases outside the gene matches: 10. The CDR3 contains 17 residues. Germline CDR1 reads LNHDA; CDR2 reads SQIVND (reference sequence). This CDR3 reads CASSFGQAPNSNQPQHF. For the CDR3, the DNA is TGTGCCAGTAGTTTCGGACAGGCACCTAATAGCAATCAGCCCCAGCATTTT.

The chain uses TRBV9 and TRBJ1-6, with 7 bases fitting TRBD1. This CDR3 has 15 amino acids. J gave up 5 bases and V 6 bases, and 8 bases lay outside the gene matches. Per germline, CDR1 SGDLS and CDR2 YYNGEE. CDR3 sequence (DNA): TGTGCCAGCACCCGAGACAGGGCCGATAATTCACCCCTCCACTTT. Translation gives CASTRDRADNSPLHF.

The chain combines TRBV6-1 with TRBJ2-3; TRBD2 matches at 11 bases. There are 15 residues in the CDR3. The germline V gene has CDR1 MNHNS and CDR2 SASEGT. V dropped 6 bases and J dropped 1; count of bases not matched to a gene: 3. CDR3 residues: CASRLLAGGTDTQYF. CDR3 nucleotide sequence: TGTGCCAGCAGGCTACTAGCGGGGGGCACAGATACGCAGTATTTT.

The J gene is TRBJ1-1, the V gene TRBV5-6; tentative D call: TRBD1 (6 bases). V lost 0 bases to trimming and J lost 4 bases, with 16 bases between them. The CDR3 loop spans 16 amino acids. The V gene's germline CDR1 is SGHDT and CDR2 YYEEEE. The CDR3 sequence: CASSLVWDNWVTEAFF. The CDR3 nucleotides are TGTGCCAGCAGCTTGGTCTGGGACAATTGGGTCACTGAAGCTTTCTTT.

The chain is built from TRBV13 and TRBJ1-2; 7 bases are a match to TRBD1. The trim removed 4 bases at V and 2 bases at J, leaving 10 bases unmatched. The germline CDR1 and CDR2 sequences are PRHDT and FYEKMQ (reference sequence). This CDR3 is built from 16 residues. In DNA form, the CDR3 reads TGTGCCAGCAGCTATCGACAGGGTCCGGCGAACTATGGCTACACCTTC. Protein product: CASSYRQGPANYGYTF.

The chain is built from TRBV6-1 and TRBJ2-2; D is uncertain. The CDR3 loop spans 16 amino acids. V lost 4 bases and J 1 base, leaving 13 bases between the germline ends. The germline V gene has CDR1 MNHNS and CDR2 SASEGT. The CDR3 spells CASSARTEVNTGELFF. The CDR3 DNA follows: TGTGCCAGCAGTGCCAGAACAGAAGTGAACACCGGGGAGCTGTTTTTT.

The rearrangement links TRBV11-2 to TRBJ2-3; unclear D gene. The CDR3 runs 14 residues. V lost 1 base and J 2 bases, leaving 7 bases between the germline ends. Germline CDR1 SGHAT, CDR2 FQNNGV. The CDR3 loop reads CASSLAVYTDTQYF. The CDR3 bases are TGTGCCAGCAGCTTAGCCGTCTACACAGATACGCAGTATTTT. Supplemented by reference TRBV11-2 and TRBJ2-3, the full variable domain reads EAGVAQSPRYKIIEKRQSVAFWCNPISGHATLYWYQQILGQGPKLLIQFQNNGVVDDSQLPKDRFSAERLKGVDSTLKIQPAKLEDSAVYLCASSLAVYTDTQYFGPGTRLTVL.

The chain is built from TRBV18 and TRBJ1-2; D call uncertain. The CDR3 runs 15 residues. V was cut by 3 bases and J by 4 bases, with 15 bases left in between. CDR1 is KGHSH, CDR2 LQKENI, per germline. DNA of the CDR3: TGTGCCAGCTCACCTTCGTACAGTTCTATCTATGGCTACACCTTC. Translation gives CASSPSYSSIYGYTF.

The rearrangement joins TRBV19 to TRBJ2-3; 9 bases are a match to TRBD1. V dropped 9 bases and J dropped 10; count of bases not matched to a gene: 17. Germline V gene lookup returns CDR1 LNHDA and CDR2 SQIVND (reference sequence). The CDR3 totals 15 residues. The DNA for the CDR3 is TGTGCCAGCTCGCCGCAGGGGGGACAGGGCAGTGCGCAGTATTTT. Its translation is CASSPQGGQGSAQYF. Complete variable domain (other parts from reference TRBV19 and TRBJ2-3): DGGITQSPKYLFRKEGQNVTLSCEQNLNHDAMYWYRQDPGQGLRLIYYSQIVNDFQKGDIAEGYSVSREKKESFPLTVTSAQKNPTAFYLCASSPQGGQGSAQYFGPGTRLTVL.

V and J are TRBV2 and TRBJ2-3; 7 bases map to TRBD2. The germline gives CDR1 SNHLY, CDR2 FYNNEI. The CDR3 has 15 residues. Trimming at V came to 10 bases and at J to 2 bases, leaving 12 bases not matched to a gene. The CDR3 coding sequence is TGTGCCACGCAAAGAGGCGGGGACTACACAGATACGCAGTATTTT. Translating it yields CATQRGGDYTDTQYF.

In its sample, this clone was seen once. The genes are TRBV4-1 and TRBJ1-2; D unclear. The germline gives CDR1 MGHRA, CDR2 YSYEKL. V lost 0 bases, J lost 8 bases, and 13 bases lay in between. The CDR3 covers 14 residues. The CDR3 loop is CASSQEGPGWGYTF. The CDR3 region has the DNA TGCGCCAGCAGCCAAGAAGGTCCGGGTTGGGGCTACACCTTC.

The rearrangement uses TRBV6-5 and TRBJ1-5, with D perhaps TRBD1 (5 bases). Germline values: CDR1 MNHEY, CDR2 SVGAGI. This CDR3 is 16 amino acids long. Between the trimmed V and J ends, which lost 3 bases and 5 bases, there was a span of 17 bases. CDR3 DNA sequence: TGTGCCAGCAGTTATGGGGGACTATTGGCCGATCAGCCCCAGCATTTT. Translation: CASSYGGLLADQPQHF.

The V call is TRBV6-1, the J call TRBJ2-7, with 7 positions matching TRBD1. CDR3 length equals 14 residues. Germline CDR1 reads MNHNS; CDR2 reads SASEGT. After removal of 5 bases from V and 4 bases from J, the junction contained 8 bases not matched to a gene. The CDR3 spells CASSPTGTAYEQYF. CDR3 bases: TGTGCCAGCAGTCCCACCGGGACAGCTTACGAGCAGTACTTC.

The chain is built from TRBV5-1 and TRBJ1-1; 8 nucleotides align to TRBD1. Germline CDR1 and CDR2: SGHRS and YFSETQ. This CDR3 comprises 15 residues. Germline trimming cut 0 bases from V and 1 base from J; bases unmatched to any gene: 2. CDR3 in amino acids: CASSLGGTGNTEAFF. CDR3 sequence (DNA): TGCGCCAGCAGCTTGGGCGGGACAGGGAACACTGAAGCTTTCTTT.

This clone was detected once. This chain uses TRBV5-1 with TRBJ2-1; TRBD1 is a possible D gene (5 bases). This CDR3 spans 13 amino acids. V was clipped by 0 bases and J by 9 bases, with 10 bases between them. Germline CDR1 is SGHRS and CDR2 is YFSETQ. The CDR3 reads CASSLARGGEQFF. Here the CDR3 DNA reads TGCGCCAGCAGCTTGGCTAGGGGTGGTGAGCAGTTCTTC.

In its sample, this clone was seen once. The V and J genes are TRBV10-2 and TRBJ1-2; tentatively, D is TRBD1 (5 bases). Trimming cost V 2 bases and J 4 bases, with 14 bases left between them. The germline V gene encodes CDR1 WSHSY and CDR2 SAAADI. The CDR3 consists of 15 residues. The CDR3 protein is CASSETERGGYGYTF. CDR3 bases: TGCGCCAGCAGTGAGACAGAACGGGGGGGCTATGGCTACACCTTC.

The chain recombines TRBV6-5 with TRBJ2-7, with D perhaps TRBD2 (5 bases). The V and J ends lost 2 bases and 2 bases respectively, with 7 bases between them. Germline CDR1 and CDR2: MNHEY and SVGAGI. This CDR3 contains 13 residues. In DNA, the CDR3 is TGTGCCAGCAGTTACGGAGGCACCTACGAGCAGTACTTC. It is translated as CASSYGGTYEQYF.

V gene TRBV7-9 combines with J gene TRBJ2-7, with 8 bases identical to TRBD1. Trimming removed 5 bases from V and 6 bases from J; junction bases left unmatched: 9. This CDR3 spans 14 amino acids. Germline V gives CDR1 SEHNR, CDR2 FQNEAQ (reference sequence). The DNA for the CDR3 is TGTGCCAGCAGCCCTCTGAAGGACAGGGCCGAGCAGTACTTC. Translation: CASSPLKDRAEQYF.

The J gene is TRBJ2-1, the V gene TRBV19, with a weak D call TRBD1 (5 bases). The CDR3 is 17 amino acids. V lost 4 bases and J lost 1, with 17 bases in between. Germline V lookup: CDR1 LNHDA, CDR2 SQIVND (reference sequence). CDR3 nucleotide sequence: TGTGCCAGTAGTAACCCCCTTGGGGCCAGGTCCTACAATGAGCAGTTCTTC. It specifies CASSNPLGARSYNEQFF.

V and J are TRBV18 and TRBJ2-2; 8 bases match TRBD1. The length of the CDR3 is 15 residues. The V gene's germline CDR1 is KGHSH and CDR2 LQKENI. V was clipped by 2 bases and J by 6 bases; unmatched bases: 5. CDR3 nucleotides: TGTGCCAGCTCACCAGGACAGGGTGTCGCCGGGGAGCTGTTTTTT. Translated, it gives CASSPGQGVAGELFF.

Only one count was recorded for this clone. This rearrangement joins TRBV5-1 to TRBJ1-1; D gene unclear. The CDR3 has 13 amino acids. Germline values: CDR1 SGHRS, CDR2 YFSETQ. The germline V and J ends were trimmed by 6 bases and 3 bases, with 12 bases remaining between them. CDR3 nucleotides: TGCGCCAGCAAAGACTGGAGGGACACTGAAGCTTTCTTT. It is translated as CASKDWRDTEAFF.

The rearrangement joins TRBV18 to TRBJ1-5, with D uncertain. CDR1 is KGHSH and CDR2 is LQKENI in the germline V gene. The CDR3 totals 15 residues. The V end was cut by 6 bases, the J end by 7 bases, with 19 bases between. The DNA for the CDR3 is TGTGCCAGCTCCGGGGAAGCGGACGGCGGGCAGCCCCAGCATTTT. It yields the protein CASSGEADGGQPQHF.

A word on this clone: Other nucleotide sequences from this sample produce the same CDR3. The chain is built from TRBV18 and TRBJ1-3; tentative D call: TRBD1 (5 bases). V was trimmed by 3 bases and J by 0 bases, leaving 9 bases between them. The CDR3 sequence is 15 residues long. Germline V gene sequence: CDR1 KGHSH, CDR2 LQKENI. The CDR3, as DNA: TGTGCCAGCTCACCGGGGCAGTTCTCTGGAAACACCATATATTTT. Translation: CASSPGQFSGNTIYF. The whole variable domain, remainder taken from reference TRBV18 and TRBJ1-3, is NAGVMQNPRHLVRRRGQEARLRCSPMKGHSHVYWYRQLPEEGLKFMVYLQKENIIDESGMPKERFSAEFPKEGPSILRIQQVVRGDSAAYFCASSPGQFSGNTIYFGEGSWLTVV.

This clone was counted many times. The chain employs TRBV29-1 and TRBJ2-1, with 8 bases that match TRBD2. Germline V gene lookup returns CDR1 SQVTM and CDR2 ANQGSEA. The CDR3 runs to 16 residues. The V segment lost 7 bases and the J segment 1 base; nucleotides outside the gene matches: 12. The chain's CDR3 is CSATGARGASYNEQFF. CDR3 DNA: TGCAGCGCCACGGGGGCGCGGGGGGCATCCTACAATGAGCAGTTCTTC.

The V and J genes are TRBV11-3 and TRBJ2-2, with D tentatively TRBD1 (5 bases). Germline V gene data show CDR1 as SGHNT and CDR2 as YENEEA. The CDR3 runs 14 residues. V lost 0 bases to trimming and J lost 3 bases, with 5 bases between them. The DNA of the CDR3 is TGTGCCAGCAGCTTAGACAGGGACACCGGGGAGCTGTTTTTT. This encodes CASSLDRDTGELFF. The whole variable domain, filled in from reference TRBV11-3 and TRBJ2-2, reads EAGVVQSPRYKIIEKKQPVAFWCNPISGHNTLYWYLQNLGQGPELLIRYENEEAVDDSQLPKDRFSAERLKGVDSTLKIQPAELGDSAVYLCASSLDRDTGELFFGEGSRLTVL.